The rows below give T cell receptor beta chains drawn from one sample of a study of blood T cell repertoires in COVID-19. Clones were read by immunoSEQ multiplex PCR, and TCRdb kept only the in-frame ones, dropping some. The sample holds about 150,000 clones, 80% to 90% seen once. The material sequenced was peripheral blood. These receptors originate from a woman aged 40 to 50 with acute or convalescent COVID-19. Both conserved end residues are part of each CDR3. Each record gives: CDR3 DNA, CDR3 protein, V gene, D gene, clone size, J gene. D genes are given only for firm matches. For some rows the clone size is stated as once, few or many, or as a class when expanded; others skip it.

TGTGCCAGCAGCGAAACTTTGAGGGGGGGAGAATACGAGCAGTACTTC	CASSETLRGGEYEQYF	TRBV6-4	.	.	TRBJ2-7
TGTGCCAGCAGTGATGGATTGGGCGGGAACACAGATACGCAGTATTTT	CASSDGLGGNTDTQYF	TRBV6-1	.	.	TRBJ2-3
TGTGCCAGCAGCTTAGTCGTGATTCGATTGAGCGGATACACAGATACGCAGTATTTT	CASSLVVIRLSGYTDTQYF	TRBV7-2	.	.	TRBJ2-3
TGTGCCAGCAGTTTACCTAGCAGGGGGACCTATGGCTACACCTTC	CASSLPSRGTYGYTF	TRBV28	TRBD1	.	TRBJ1-2
TGTGCCAGCCAGTCGGACAGGGAGGTAGGAGATACGCAGTATTTT	CASQSDREVGDTQYF	TRBV11-2	TRBD1	.	TRBJ2-3
TGTGCCAGCTCGCCGGACAGGGCGGTGGCTGAAGCTTTCTTT	CASSPDRAVAEAFF	TRBV18	TRBD1	.	TRBJ1-1
TGTGCCAGCAGCTTGGGCCCGGCGAACTCCTACAATGAGCAGTTCTTC	CASSLGPANSYNEQFF	TRBV11-2	.	.	TRBJ2-1
TGTGCCAGCAGTTCCGGACATGTGCAGTATTTT	CASSSGHVQYF	TRBV12-3/TRBV12-4	.	.	TRBJ2-3
TGTGCCAGCACCAAATCAGAGGGTTACTATGGCTACACCTTC	CASTKSEGYYGYTF	TRBV7-9	.	.	TRBJ1-2
TGTGCCATTAACAGGGGCCTGAACACTGAAGCTTTCTTT	CAINRGLNTEAFF	TRBV10-3	TRBD1	once	TRBJ1-1
TGTGCCAGCAGCCAAGGATTCAGCGGGGGGCGAGGTGAGCAGTTCTTC	CASSQGFSGGRGEQFF	TRBV3-1/TRBV3-2	TRBD2	.	TRBJ2-1
TGTGCCAGCCGGGACAGGGGCTCCTATAATTCACCCCTCCACTTT	CASRDRGSYNSPLHF	TRBV3-1/TRBV3-2	TRBD1	.	TRBJ1-6
TGTGCAAGTCGGCGGACAGGCCTGTATAATTCACCCCTCCACTTT	CASRRTGLYNSPLHF	TRBV12-2	.	.	TRBJ1-6
TGTGCCAGTAGTAAGCTGACGGGGACAGGGACTGGAAACACCATATATTTT	CASSKLTGTGTGNTIYF	TRBV19	TRBD1	.	TRBJ1-3
TGTGCCAGCAGTTCGAAGCACACTGAAGCTTTCTTT	CASSSKHTEAFF	TRBV28	.	.	TRBJ1-1
TGCGCCAGCAGCCCGGGACACCTTGCCTACAATGAGCAGTTCTTC	CASSPGHLAYNEQFF	TRBV5-1	.	.	TRBJ2-1
TGTGCCAGCAGCCAGAAGACAGGGGACGAAGCTTTCTTT	CASSQKTGDEAFF	TRBV3-1/TRBV3-2	TRBD1	.	TRBJ1-1
TGTGCCAGTAGTCTTTCAGGGGGGATCGTTGAAGCTTTCTTT	CASSLSGGIVEAFF	TRBV19	TRBD1	.	TRBJ1-1
TGTGCCAGCAGCCAAGATCGGGACAGGGGACACGAGCAGTACTTC	CASSQDRDRGHEQYF	TRBV14	TRBD1	.	TRBJ2-7
TGTGCCACCAGCAGAAGGACAGGGGATGGCTACACCTTC	CATSRRTGDGYTF	TRBV15	TRBD1	.	TRBJ1-2
TGTGCCAGCAGCCCAGGAACAGGTGGGAATGAAAAACTGTTTTTT	CASSPGTGGNEKLFF	TRBV3-1/TRBV3-2	.	.	TRBJ1-4
TGTGCCAGCAGGTCAGACAGTACCTATGGCTACACCTTC	CASRSDSTYGYTF	TRBV12-3/TRBV12-4	.	.	TRBJ1-2
TGTGCCAGCACCCCCGGACAGGGAAGACCTGGGGCCAACGTCCTGACTTTC	CASTPGQGRPGANVLTF	TRBV2	TRBD1	.	TRBJ2-6
TGTGCCAGCAGCCAAGGCACAGGGGCTTCTGGAAACACCATATATTTT	CASSQGTGASGNTIYF	TRBV3-1/TRBV3-2	TRBD1	.	TRBJ1-3
TGTGCCAGCAGCCCCCGCGGGAGCCTGGTCTCTGGAAACACCATATATTTT	CASSPRGSLVSGNTIYF	TRBV3-1/TRBV3-2	.	.	TRBJ1-3
TGCGCCAGCAGCTTGGGGGACTATCAATACACAGATACGCAGTATTTT	CASSLGDYQYTDTQYF	TRBV5-1	TRBD2	.	TRBJ2-3
TGTGCCAGCAGCTTATCGGGTGTCAATGAGCAGTTCTTC	CASSLSGVNEQFF	TRBV7-3	.	.	TRBJ2-1
TGTGCCAGCAGCGTAGCTGACCGGGACAGGGGGTATGGCTACACCTTC	CASSVADRDRGYGYTF	TRBV9	TRBD1	.	TRBJ1-2
TGTGCCAGTACCCCGGGACAGGGGGTATTCGAGCAGTACTTC	CASTPGQGVFEQYF	TRBV19	TRBD1	.	TRBJ2-7
TGCGCCAGCCTGACTAGCGGATACACAGATACGCAGTATTTT	CASLTSGYTDTQYF	TRBV10-2	TRBD2	.	TRBJ2-3
TGTGCCAGCAGCTCAGGGTATACGCAGTATTTT	CASSSGYTQYF	TRBV5-6	.	.	TRBJ2-3
TGCGCCAGCAGCCAAGTGGGAGCGGTGGACACCCAGTACTTC	CASSQVGAVDTQYF	TRBV4-1	.	.	TRBJ2-5
TGTGCCACCCGGGACACTAGCTCCTACGAGCAGTACTTC	CATRDTSSYEQYF	TRBV28	.	.	TRBJ2-7
TGTGCCAGCACTAAACCGGCGGGGGGTCGAGGCACAGATACGCAGTATTTT	CASTKPAGGRGTDTQYF	TRBV27	TRBD2	.	TRBJ2-3
TGCGCCAGCAGCTTGGGACAGAATAGCAATCAGCCCCAGCATTTT	CASSLGQNSNQPQHF	TRBV5-1	.	.	TRBJ1-5
TGTGCCAGCAGCGGGGGGCTAGCGGCTAGCACAGATACGCAGTATTTT	CASSGGLAASTDTQYF	TRBV7-6	.	.	TRBJ2-3
TGTGCCAGCAGTGTACTCTCTACACCCGAGGGTGGAGAGACCCAGTACTTC	CASSVLSTPEGGETQYF	TRBV6-1	.	.	TRBJ2-5
TGTGCCAGCAGAAGTGCGGGAGGCGGGACCGGGGAGCTGTTTTTT	CASRSAGGGTGELFF	TRBV6-1	TRBD2	.	TRBJ2-2
TGTGCCAGCAGCTCGCCAAAGGGGTCCCACTTTAGCGGGAGGGCCAATAAGAATGAGCAGTTCTTC	CASSSPKGSHFSGRANKNEQFF	TRBV7-3	TRBD2	.	TRBJ2-1
TGTGCCAGCAGCTTAGGTGGAGGGATCTATGGCTACACCTTC	CASSLGGGIYGYTF	TRBV7-9	.	once	TRBJ1-2
TGTGCCAGTAGTATAGCGGTAGATGAGCAGTTCTTC	CASSIAVDEQFF	TRBV19	.	.	TRBJ2-1
TGTGCCAGCAGTTTAGGCGAGAACACTGAAGCTTTCTTT	CASSLGENTEAFF	TRBV12-3/TRBV12-4	.	once	TRBJ1-1